This TCR beta chain was found in a study of identical twins. Broader study findings: The conclusions drew on cross-sectional statistical analysis instead of tracking the same donors. Abundant cord blood beta clonotypes carried fewer insertions; memory repertoires showed none. For out-of-frame alpha sequences shared by twins, low generation probability was in excess.

Notes on this clonotype: The antigen remains undetermined.

Unique molecular identifiers were present on the cDNA, which also gained a universal primer site by template switching. TCRdb recomputed calls from the 5' RACE reads with MiXCR, one row per CDR3 protein. The table has some 710,000 distinct CDR3 sequences, approximately 6.1% seen once. The CDR3 spans 15 residues. V was cut by 6 bases and J by 2 bases, with 14 bases left in between. This TCR was recovered from a man younger than 30 in good health. This chain uses TRBV12-3 or TRBV12-4 with TRBJ1-5; D possibly corresponds to TRBD1 (6 bases). The specimen was naive T cells sorted from blood. The CDR3 DNA sequence: TGTGCCAGCAGAGGCCGGGGGGCAGGCAATCAGCCCCAGCATTTT. This sequence encodes CASRGRGAGNQPQHF.